The clone carrying this TCR beta chain was seen only once. This specimen comes from a study of blood T cell repertoires in COVID-19. On the study more broadly: Whether acute or convalescent, the COVID-19 samples came from the United States, Italy and Spain. PBMCs, B-cell-depleted T cells, or T cells provided the cDNA or gDNA that made up the material.

In the authors' workflow: The authors estimated nucleated cell counts from reference gene primer amplification. Method: immunoSEQ multiplex PCR; TCRdb's copy keeps in-frame clones and lacks some. Clone size and V and J calls were adopted from that table, with D and trimming inferred from the DNA. The sample lists about 81,000 clones; 88% were seen once. The germline V gene encodes CDR1 SNHLY and CDR2 FYNNEI. This CDR3 is 15 amino acids long. The J segment lost 6 bases and the V segment lost 4 bases, leaving 12 bases of the junction unmatched. Material for sequencing was peripheral blood. The genes are TRBV2 and TRBJ2-7; 7 positions match TRBD1. The clonotype was recovered from a woman at least 80 years old with acute or convalescent COVID-19. The CDR3, as DNA: TGTGCCAGCAGTGTCAAAAGACAGGGACCATCCGAGCAGTACTTC. As protein: CASSVKRQGPSEQYF.